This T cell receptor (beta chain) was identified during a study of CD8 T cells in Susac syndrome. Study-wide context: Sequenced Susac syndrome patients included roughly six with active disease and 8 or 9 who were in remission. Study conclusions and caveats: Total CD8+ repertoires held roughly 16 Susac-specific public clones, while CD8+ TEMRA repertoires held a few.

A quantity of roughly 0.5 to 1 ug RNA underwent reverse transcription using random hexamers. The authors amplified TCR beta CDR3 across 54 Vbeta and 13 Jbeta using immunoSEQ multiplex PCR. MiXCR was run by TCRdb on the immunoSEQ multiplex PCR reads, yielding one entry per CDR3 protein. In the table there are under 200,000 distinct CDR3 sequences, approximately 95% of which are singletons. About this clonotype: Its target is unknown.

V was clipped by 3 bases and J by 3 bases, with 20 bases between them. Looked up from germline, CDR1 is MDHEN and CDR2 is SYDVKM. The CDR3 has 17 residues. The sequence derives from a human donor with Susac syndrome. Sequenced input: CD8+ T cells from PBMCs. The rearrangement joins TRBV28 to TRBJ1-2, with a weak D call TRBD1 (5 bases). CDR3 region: CASSLEFGTSGHYGYTF. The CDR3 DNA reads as TGTGCCAGCAGTTTGGAGTTTGGGACGTCCGGGCACTATGGCTACACCTTC.